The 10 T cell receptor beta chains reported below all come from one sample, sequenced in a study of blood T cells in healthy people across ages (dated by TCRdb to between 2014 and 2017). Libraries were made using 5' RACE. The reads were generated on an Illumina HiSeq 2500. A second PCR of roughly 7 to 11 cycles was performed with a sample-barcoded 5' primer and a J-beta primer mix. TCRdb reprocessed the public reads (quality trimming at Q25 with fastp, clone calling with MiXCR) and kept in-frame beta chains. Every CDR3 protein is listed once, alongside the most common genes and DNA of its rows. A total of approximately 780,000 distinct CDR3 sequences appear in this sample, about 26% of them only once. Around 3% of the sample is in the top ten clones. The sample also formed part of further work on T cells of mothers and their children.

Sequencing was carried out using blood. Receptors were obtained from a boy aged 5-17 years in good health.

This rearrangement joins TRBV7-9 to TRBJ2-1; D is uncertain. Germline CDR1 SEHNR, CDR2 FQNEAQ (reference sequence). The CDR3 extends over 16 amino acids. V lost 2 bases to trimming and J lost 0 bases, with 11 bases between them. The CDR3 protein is CASSLHNAASYNEQFF. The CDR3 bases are TGTGCCAGCAGCTTACATAACGCGGCCTCCTACAATGAGCAGTTCTTC. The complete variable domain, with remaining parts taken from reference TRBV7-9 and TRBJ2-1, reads DTGVSQNPRHKITKRGQNVTFRCDPISEHNRLYWYRQTLGQGPEFLTYFQNEAQLEKSRLLSDRFSAERPKGSFSTLEIQRTEQGDSAMYLCASSLHNAASYNEQFFGPGTRLTVL.

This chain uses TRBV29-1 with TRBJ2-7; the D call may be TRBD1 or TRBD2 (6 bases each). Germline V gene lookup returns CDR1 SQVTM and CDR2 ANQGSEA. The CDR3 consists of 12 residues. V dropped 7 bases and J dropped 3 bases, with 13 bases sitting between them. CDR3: CSALRGVYEQYF. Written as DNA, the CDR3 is TGCAGCGCCCTTAGGGGGGTCTACGAGCAGTACTTC.

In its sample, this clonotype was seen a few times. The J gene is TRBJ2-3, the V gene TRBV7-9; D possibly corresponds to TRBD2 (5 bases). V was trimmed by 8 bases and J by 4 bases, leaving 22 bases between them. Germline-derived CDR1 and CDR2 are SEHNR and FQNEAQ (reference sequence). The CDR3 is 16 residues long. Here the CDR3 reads CASGHPLGGLPDTQYF. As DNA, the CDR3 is TGTGCCAGCGGGCACCCCCTCGGAGGACTCCCAGATACGCAGTATTTT.

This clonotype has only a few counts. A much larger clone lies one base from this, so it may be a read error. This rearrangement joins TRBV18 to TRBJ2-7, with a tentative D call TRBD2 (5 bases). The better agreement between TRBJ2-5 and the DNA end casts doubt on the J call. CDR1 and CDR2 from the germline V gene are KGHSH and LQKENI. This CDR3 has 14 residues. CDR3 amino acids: CASSPIAREETQYF. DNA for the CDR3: TGTGCCAGCTCACCAATAGCGAGGGAAGAGACCCAGTACTTC.

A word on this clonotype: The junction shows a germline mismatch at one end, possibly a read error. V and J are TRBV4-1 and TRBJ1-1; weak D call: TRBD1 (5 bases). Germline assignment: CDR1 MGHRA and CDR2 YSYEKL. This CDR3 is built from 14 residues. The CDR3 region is CASSHREGNTEAVF. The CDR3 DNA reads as TGCGCCAGCAGCCACAGGGAGGGAAACACTGAAGCTGTCTTT.

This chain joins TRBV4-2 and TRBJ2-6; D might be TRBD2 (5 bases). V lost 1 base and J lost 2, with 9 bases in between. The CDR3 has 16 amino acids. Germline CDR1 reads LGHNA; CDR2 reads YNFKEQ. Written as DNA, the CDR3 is TGTGCCAGCAGCCAAGGCGGGTTCCCTGGGGCCAACGTCCTGACTTTC. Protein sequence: CASSQGGFPGANVLTF.

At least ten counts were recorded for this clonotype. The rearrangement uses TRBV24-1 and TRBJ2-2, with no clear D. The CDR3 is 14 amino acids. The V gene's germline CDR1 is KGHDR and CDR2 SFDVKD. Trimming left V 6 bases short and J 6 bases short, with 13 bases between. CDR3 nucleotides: TGTGCCACCAGTAGAAAGGGCTGGGCCGGGGAGCTGTTTTTT. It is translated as CATSRKGWAGELFF.

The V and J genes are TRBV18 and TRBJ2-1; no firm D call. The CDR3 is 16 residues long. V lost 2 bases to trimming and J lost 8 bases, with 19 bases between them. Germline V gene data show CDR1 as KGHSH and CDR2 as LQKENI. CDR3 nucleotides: TGTGCCAGCTCACCAGTTGCCTTGCTAGTTAGGGATGAGCAGTTCTTC. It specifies CASSPVALLVRDEQFF.

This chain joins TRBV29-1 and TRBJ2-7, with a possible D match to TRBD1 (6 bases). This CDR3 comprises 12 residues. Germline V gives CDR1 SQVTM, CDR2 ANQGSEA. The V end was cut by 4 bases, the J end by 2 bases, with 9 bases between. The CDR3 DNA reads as TGCAGCGTTGTGGGGGCAGCCTACGAGCAGTACTTC. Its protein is CSVVGAAYEQYF.

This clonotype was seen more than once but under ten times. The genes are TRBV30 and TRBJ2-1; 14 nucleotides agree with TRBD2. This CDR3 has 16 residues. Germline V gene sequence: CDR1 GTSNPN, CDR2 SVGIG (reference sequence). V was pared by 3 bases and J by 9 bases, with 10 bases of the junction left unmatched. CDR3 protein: CAWRGTSGGPQGEQFF. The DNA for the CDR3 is TGTGCCTGGAGGGGGACTAGCGGGGGCCCCCAGGGTGAGCAGTTCTTC.